Listed below are T cell receptor beta chains from one sample, sequenced in a study of tumor-infiltrating lymphocytes in primary liver carcinoma. TCRdb fed the multiplex PCR reads into MiXCR, producing one record per CDR3 protein. The sample records 84,000 or so distinct CDR3 sequences, 55% to 85% being singletons. Sequencing was carried out using liver tumor tissue from sampling region 1. These receptors originate from a man in his forties with primary liver carcinoma and hepatitis B virus infection. Both conserved end residues are part of each CDR3. The order of the fields is clone size, J gene, D gene, V gene, CDR3 DNA, CDR3 protein. A D gene is named only where the DNA matches it firmly. The listing skips clone size in some rows; elsewhere it reads once, few, many or a size class.

-	TRBJ2-2	TRBD2	TRBV10-3	TGTCCCATCGGCCCTGCCGGGACTAGCTGGAAGGTTTCCGGGGAGCTGTTTTTT	CPIGPAGTSWKVSGELFF
once	TRBJ2-7	TRBD1	TRBV6-5	TGTACCAACAGTTACATGGTGGGACAGGGGGTCTACGAGCAGTACTTC	CTNSYMVGQGVYEQYF
-	TRBJ1-6	-	TRBV6-5	TGTGCCAGCAGTCTCACACATGGGACACTTTATAATTCACCCCTCCACTTT	CASSLTHGTLYNSPLHF
-	TRBJ2-5	TRBD2	TRBV4-2	TGTGCCAGCAACCACAGACTAGCGGGAGCGGGAGAGACCCAGTACTTC	CASNHRLAGAGETQYF
few	TRBJ2-2	-	TRBV5-4	TGTGCCAGCAGGAATCGGGCCGAGGAGCTGTTTTTT	CASRNRAEELFF
once	TRBJ1-2	-	TRBV20-1	TGCAGTGCTAGTGGGGAGATACAGGGCACGGGGTACTATGGCTACACCTTC	CSASGEIQGTGYYGYTF
-	TRBJ2-7	TRBD2	TRBV5-6	TGTGCCAGTAGCCGAAGCGGGGTTTCCTACGGGCAGTACTTC	CASSRSGVSYGQYF
many	TRBJ1-5	-	TRBV6-1	TGTGCCAGCAGCGAGGGATTTGGTCAGCCCCAGCATTTT	CASSEGFGQPQHF
many	TRBJ2-1	TRBD2	TRBV4-1	TGCGCCAGCAGCCAAGGAGGCCCCAGGGCTAGCGGGAGATCCCCCTACAATGAGCAGTTCTTC	CASSQGGPRASGRSPYNEQFF
-	TRBJ2-4	TRBD2	TRBV6-5	TGTGCCAACAGTTCCCTACCAACTAGCGGAGGGGGAGCCAAAAACATTCAGTACTTC	CANSSLPTSGGGAKNIQYF
many	TRBJ2-1	TRBD2	TRBV7-9	TGTGCCAGCAGCCCGGGCAGGGCGGGAGTCTGGGATGAGCAGTTCTTC	CASSPGRAGVWDEQFF
once	TRBJ1-5	-	TRBV11-1	TGTGCTAGCAGCTTCGGGCCAGATCAGCACCAGCATTTT	CASSFGPDQHQHF
-	TRBJ1-1	-	TRBV20-1	TGCAGTGTCAAGGGGGGGGCTGAAGCTTTCTTT	CSVKGGAEAFF
-	TRBJ2-5	TRBD2	TRBV29-1	TGCAGGGTTTGGGCGGCGGGAGTGGGCCAAGAGGCCCAGTACTTC	CRVWAAGVGQEAQYF
-	TRBJ2-7	-	TRBV12-3/TRBV12-4	TGTGTCAGCAGTAGGACTGAAGCTTCCTACGAGCAGTATTTC	CVSSRTEASYEQYF
-	TRBJ2-1	-	TRBV6-5	TGTGCCAGCAATTATAGCGGCGGCCTAACGGCATATGAGCAGTTCTTC	CASNYSGGLTAYEQFF
-	TRBJ2-3	TRBD2	TRBV5-4	TGTGACAGCAGCTCGCGGACTAGCGGTAGCACAGACACGCAGTATTTT	CDSSSRTSGSTDTQYF
-	TRBJ1-4	-	TRBV27	TGTGCCAGCAGCAAACAGGGCCGCTCTAATGAAAAACTGTTTTTT	CASSKQGRSNEKLFF
once	TRBJ1-1	-	TRBV14	TGTGCCAGCAGCCTACTCAAGGGCACTGAAGCTTTCTTT	CASSLLKGTEAFF
many	TRBJ2-7	TRBD1	TRBV6-2/TRBV6-3	TGTGCCAGCAGTTACCTCGGGACAGGCGGGGAGCAGTACTTC	CASSYLGTGGEQYF
-	TRBJ2-1	TRBD2	TRBV11-2	TGCGCCAGCAGCTTTCCTCAATTAGCGGGAGAACCCTACAATGAGCAGTTCTTC	CASSFPQLAGEPYNEQFF
-	TRBJ2-7	TRBD1	TRBV6-5	TGTGCCAGCAGTTACACCCGTGGGACAGGGAGGCACAAGCAGTACTTC	CASSYTRGTGRHKQYF